The 20 T cell receptor beta chains below all came from one sample that was sequenced in a study of blood T cell repertoires in COVID-19. TCRdb's copy holds only in-frame clones and misses some; the assay was immunoSEQ multiplex PCR. The sample records some 120,000 clones, approximately 89% being singletons. The sequencing input was peripheral blood. These receptors originate from a human donor in a cohort sampled during active COVID-19.

Here the CDR3 reads CASSVGGGGTAYNEQFF. The DNA for the CDR3 is TGTGCCAGCAGCGTAGGCGGCGGTGGGACAGCCTACAATGAGCAGTTCTTC. The chain joins TRBV9 to TRBJ2-1; 7 bases align to TRBD1. This CDR3 comprises 17 residues. Per the germline V gene, CDR1 is SGDLS and CDR2 is YYNGEE. The junction had 8 bases not matched to a gene; V was cut back by 0 bases and J by 2 bases.

Points on this clone: This may come from a read error, since a much larger clone is one base off. The chain joins TRBV15 to TRBJ1-1; 7 bases map to TRBD1. Germline V gives CDR1 LNHNV, CDR2 YYDKDF (reference sequence). This CDR3 contains 16 residues. V trimming: 4 bases; J trimming: 6 bases; junction bases outside the gene matches: 14. The CDR3 DNA follows: TGTGCCACCAGCAAAGATAGGGCGCAGGGGGTCTCTGAAGCTTTCTTT. Translated, it gives CATSKDRAQGVSEAFF.

The gene calls are TRBV19 and TRBJ1-5; no clear D. V lost 7 bases and J lost 3, with 10 bases in between. The CDR3 extends over 13 amino acids. Germline CDR1 and CDR2: LNHDA and SQIVND (reference sequence). In DNA form, the CDR3 reads TGTGCCAGTAATTACAGAGTCAATCAGCCCCAGCATTTT. It is translated as CASNYRVNQPQHF.

The chain combines TRBV6-5 with TRBJ2-2; tentatively, D is TRBD1 (6 bases). CDR3 length: 14 residues. Germline CDR1 and CDR2: MNHEY and SVGAGI. With 5 bases removed from V and 1 base from J, the gap between germline ends came to 8 bases. The CDR3 DNA follows: TGTGCCAGCAGTAAACAGGGGAACACCGGGGAGCTGTTTTTT. Its translation is CASSKQGNTGELFF.

The chain couples TRBV11-2 to TRBJ2-7; 9 positions agree with TRBD2. Germline CDR1 SGHAT, CDR2 FQNNGV. The CDR3 has 15 amino acids. V was pared by 1 base and J by 7 bases, with 8 bases of the junction left unmatched. The CDR3 loop reads CASSLAGGGAREQYF. The CDR3 coding sequence is TGTGCCAGCAGCTTAGCCGGCGGGGGGGCCCGGGAGCAGTACTTC.

CDR3 nucleotide sequence: TGTGCCAGTAGTCTCAACAGGGCGGGTGGCTACACCTTC. Translating it yields CASSLNRAGGYTF. The chain recombines TRBV19 with TRBJ1-2, with a weak D call TRBD1 (6 bases). The germline CDR1 and CDR2 sequences are LNHDA and SQIVND (reference sequence). The CDR3 extends over 13 amino acids. The ends were cut back, 5 bases at V and 7 bases at J, with 14 bases in the middle.

The chain uses TRBV19 and TRBJ2-3; 12 nucleotides agree with TRBD1. Germline loops: CDR1 LNHDA, CDR2 SQIVND (reference sequence). The J segment lost 6 bases and the V segment lost 4 bases, leaving 8 bases of the junction unmatched. The CDR3 loop spans 16 amino acids. For the CDR3, the DNA is TGTGCCAGTAGTACAAGACCGGGACAGGGGGCGGATACGCAGTATTTT. Amino acid sequence: CASSTRPGQGADTQYF. Together with reference TRBV19 and TRBJ2-3, the CDR3 gives the full variable domain: DGGITQSPKYLFRKEGQNVTLSCEQNLNHDAMYWYRQDPGQGLRLIYYSQIVNDFQKGDIAEGYSVSREKKESFPLTVTSAQKNPTAFYLCASSTRPGQGADTQYFGPGTRLTVL.

This chain uses TRBV3-1 (or the pseudogene TRBV3-2) with TRBJ1-2, with 8 bases identical to TRBD1. Germline CDR1 LGHDT, CDR2 YNNKEL (reference sequence). The CDR3 covers 14 residues. With 3 bases clipped from V and 2 bases from J, the junction kept 2 bases outside the gene matches. The CDR3 protein is CASSQDRVNYGYTF. CDR3 DNA: TGTGCCAGCAGCCAGGACAGGGTAAACTATGGCTACACCTTC.

J is TRBJ1-1 and V is TRBV5-1; D may be TRBD1 (5 bases). CDR3 length: 14 amino acids. V was clipped by 7 bases and J by 0 bases, with 13 bases between them. Germline lookup yields CDR1 SGHRS and CDR2 YFSETQ. CDR3: CASRPGFMNTEAFF. In DNA form, the CDR3 reads TGCGCCAGCCGACCAGGGTTCATGAACACTGAAGCTTTCTTT.

This clone was seen a few times. The chain couples TRBV6-1 to TRBJ1-5, with TRBD1 as a possible D gene (5 bases). This CDR3 is built from 14 residues. The germline V gene has CDR1 MNHNS and CDR2 SASEGT. V shed 1 base and J shed 7 bases, with 11 bases lying between them. CDR3 protein: CASSEVGQWQPQHF. The CDR3 DNA reads as TGTGCCAGCAGTGAAGTGGGGCAGTGGCAGCCCCAGCATTTT.

This chain joins TRBV12-5 and TRBJ2-3; D might be TRBD2 (5 bases). The V and J ends lost 10 bases and 2 bases respectively, with 7 bases between them. CDR1 and CDR2 (germline): LGHNT, FRNRAP. This CDR3 region has 11 residues. The CDR3 reads CATGNTDTQYF. CDR3 in DNA: TGTGCTACGGGAAACACAGATACGCAGTATTTT.

The chain recombines TRBV4-3 with TRBJ2-3; 13 bases map to TRBD2. CDR3 length: 16 amino acids. Per germline, CDR1 LGHNA and CDR2 YSLEER. V trimming: 4 bases; J trimming: 5 bases; junction bases outside the gene matches: 6. The CDR3 region has the DNA TGCGCCAGCAGCCGAAGACTAGCGGGAGGTGGAGATACGCAGTATTTT. As protein: CASSRRLAGGGDTQYF.

This chain uses TRBV29-1 with TRBJ2-2, with D hard to call. The V end lost 0 bases, the J end lost 6 bases, and 8 bases lay between the germline ends. The CDR3 loop spans 13 amino acids. Germline V CDR1 and CDR2: SQVTM, ANQGSEA. The DNA of the CDR3 is TGCAGCGTTGAAGATCTCCTCTCCGGGGAGCTGTTTTTT. Protein: CSVEDLLSGELFF.

The chain recombines TRBV5-6 with TRBJ2-3; D gene uncertain. V lost 0 bases and J 4 bases, leaving 12 bases between the germline ends. Germline CDR1 is SGHDT and CDR2 is YYEEEE. This CDR3 has 15 residues. The CDR3 sequence is CASSLVTQFADTQYF. The CDR3 nucleotides read TGTGCCAGCAGCTTGGTAACACAGTTTGCAGATACGCAGTATTTT.

Here the CDR3 DNA reads TGCGCCAGCAGTGTAGCCCCAAGGGAAAAACTGTTTTTT. It codes for CASSVAPREKLFF. The rearrangement links TRBV10-2 to TRBJ1-4; D call uncertain. Germline V gives CDR1 WSHSY, CDR2 SAAADI. Trimming cost V 4 bases and J 8 bases, with 11 bases left between them. The CDR3 has 13 amino acids.

The CDR3 sequence: CASSGGVITGVSEAFF. CDR3 nucleotide sequence: TGTGCCAGTAGTGGAGGGGTCATCACGGGGGTATCTGAAGCTTTCTTT. V and J are TRBV19 and TRBJ1-1; a weak D match, TRBD1 (5 bases). V was clipped by 5 bases and J by 6 bases, with 22 bases between them. The germline V gene has CDR1 LNHDA and CDR2 SQIVND (reference sequence). The CDR3 is 16 residues long.

This chain joins TRBV7-2 and TRBJ2-5; 12 bases match TRBD2. The J segment lost 5 bases and the V segment lost 8 bases, leaving 6 bases of the junction unmatched. This CDR3 comprises 14 residues. In germline, CDR1 is SGHTA, CDR2 FQGNSA. CDR3: CASLLAGGGETQYF. The CDR3 DNA reads TGTGCCAGCTTACTAGCGGGGGGCGGGGAGACCCAGTACTTC. The full variable domain, completed using reference TRBV7-2 and TRBJ2-5, is GAGVSQSPSNKVTEKGKDVELRCDPISGHTALYWYRQSLGQGLEFLIYFQGNSAPDKSGLPSDRFSAERTGGSVSTLTIQRTQQEDSAVYLCASLLAGGGETQYFGPGTRLLVL.

The chain employs TRBV9 and TRBJ2-1; 10 nucleotides line up with TRBD2. The germline V gene encodes CDR1 SGDLS and CDR2 YYNGEE. J gave up 2 bases and V 4 bases, and 6 bases lay outside the gene matches. This CDR3 contains 16 residues. CDR3 bases: TGTGCCAGCAGCCTCGCAACTAGCGGGGCCTACAATGAGCAGTTCTTC. Translated, it gives CASSLATSGAYNEQFF.

The CDR3 protein is CASSQERVLRTDTQYF. The CDR3 nucleotides are TGTGCCAGCAGCCAAGAGCGGGTCCTGCGCACAGATACGCAGTATTTT. This chain connects TRBV14 to TRBJ2-3, with D perhaps matching TRBD2 (5 bases). V was cut by 0 bases and J by 1 base, with 11 bases left in between. The CDR3 sequence is 16 residues long. The germline CDR1 and CDR2 sequences are SGHDN and FVKESK.

The chain carries TRBV5-1 and TRBJ2-3, with 10 positions matching TRBD1. CDR1 is SGHRS and CDR2 is YFSETQ in the germline V gene. The CDR3 totals 14 residues. The V and J ends lost 4 bases and 4 bases, in that order; junction bases with no gene match: 3. The CDR3 spells CASSSGTGADTQYF. Here the CDR3 DNA reads TGCGCCAGCAGCAGCGGGACAGGGGCAGATACGCAGTATTTT.